This T cell receptor (beta chain) appears in the sequencing data of a study of cytomegalovirus exposure and HLA in healthy donors. With regard to this clone: Its antigen is not identified.

Regarding the study as a whole: In the analysis, some V segments, TRBV6-2 and TRBV6-3 included, were excluded as indistinguishable.

Researchers ran the PCR with 60 Vbeta and 13 Jbeta primers. In the authors' methods: Roughly 11 million shared chains were among the approximately 80 million unique TCR beta chains that a later analysis counted. TCRdb's table, derived via immunoSEQ multiplex PCR, lists solely in-frame clones and lacks some. The V and J calls and clone size were taken over from that table, and D and trimming were inferred from the DNA. This table holds about 130,000 clones, about 69% found once. Trimming took off 3 bases at V and 12 bases at J, with 12 bases between the two ends. CDR1 is MNHEY and CDR2 is SVGAGI in the germline V gene. The CDR3 is made up of 12 amino acids.

The chain is built from TRBV6-5 and TRBJ2-1; possibly TRBD1 for D (5 bases). This TCR came from a man younger than 40 in good health and CMV-seronegative. The sample consisted of PBMCs. Here the CDR3 reads CASSYPGQAQFF. Here the CDR3 DNA reads TGTGCCAGCAGTTATCCAGGGCAGGCGCAGTTCTTC.